The present TCR beta chain was sequenced within a study of CD8 T cells in ankylosing spondylitis (dated by TCRdb to about 2017). In terms of the full investigation: T cell receptor beta repertoires were profiled in healthy donors and ankylosing spondylitis patients so that disease-linked TCR variants could be found. The full study cohort was made up of roughly 25 ankylosing spondylitis patients and approximately 100 healthy donors. Peripheral blood was sampled, and synovial fluid was additionally collected from ankylosing spondylitis patients. Results and caveats for the whole study, not just this receptor: A TCR beta motif of fewer than 10 highly homologous amino acid variants appeared characteristic of blood from ankylosing spondylitis patients. Some motif variants were previously reported in synovial fluid and blood of reactive arthritis patients, suggesting common disease-initiation mechanisms. Significant enrichment of the disease-linked clones was reported in matched synovial fluid samples from ankylosing spondylitis patients. A CD8+ phenotype was shown by the disease-linked clones, which were found at relatively low frequencies in peripheral blood.

A few counts support this clonotype. This receptor's antigen is unknown. No base quality information exists; no much larger clone differs at one position. TCRdb lists the instrument as Illumina HiSeq 2500. Quantitative 5'-RACE with molecular barcodes was the method used to prepare the TCR beta libraries. The published analysis was carried out like this. Disease-linked TCR variants were identified with a new computational method built on a probabilistic model of VDJ rearrangement. The raw public data were reprocessed by TCRdb itself: fastp quality trimming at Q25, MiXCR clonotype calling, in-frame beta chains only. Rows merge per CDR3 protein into single entries with the most common DNA and genes. TCRdb's processing, not the authors' own work, is the source of the V and J calls. The sample includes some 840,000 distinct CDR3 sequences, with 10% to 15% observed a single time. The ten largest clonotypes hold more than 0.5% of the sample.

The CDR3 covers 14 residues, taking in both the cysteine and the phenylalanine. Only the CDR3 DNA is retained, 42 bases long and in frame from the first base. CDR1 and CDR2, looked up from the germline V gene, are SGHAT and FQNNGV. V lost 4 bases and J lost 7 bases; the stretch between them is 16 bases long. This sequence was found in a male donor with ankylosing spondylitis. This chain joins TRBV11-2 to TRBJ2-5; the D gene assignment is ambiguous. The sequenced sample was blood, either unsorted or a sorted T cell fraction (not recorded which). The DNA sequence reads TGTGCCAGCAGCTCGAACCTGTACCCGGGGACCCAGTACTTC. Translation gives CASSSNLYPGTQYF.